The 8 T cell receptor beta chains below were found in one sample sequenced in a study of OX40 agonist ivuxolimab in advanced cancers. Libraries were prepared by immunoSEQ multiplex PCR; TCRdb keeps only in-frame clonotypes and omits some of them. The table includes roughly 15,000 clones, over 75% detected once. This specimen consisted of CD4+ or CD8+ T cells sorted from blood, obtained in a trial of the OX40 agonist ivuxolimab. These TCRs come from an adult with an advanced solid tumor such as melanoma, head and neck, liver or kidney cancer.

This chain connects TRBV9 to TRBJ1-5; D call uncertain. The CDR3 sequence is 15 residues long. The ends were cut back, 3 bases at V and 0 bases at J, with 10 bases in the middle. Germline-derived CDR1 and CDR2 are SGDLS and YYNGEE. CDR3 bases: TGTGCCAGCAGCGCCGAGGGTAATAGCAATCAGCCCCAGCATTTT. It encodes CASSAEGNSNQPQHF.

This sequence joins TRBV25-1 and TRBJ1-2, with a weak D call TRBD1 (5 bases). The germline V gene has CDR1 MGHDK and CDR2 SYGVNS. The CDR3 is 13 amino acids. The V end was cut by 7 bases, the J end by 7 bases, with 16 bases between. The CDR3 DNA is TGTGCCAGCACCCCCAGCCAGGGTTTTGGCTACACCTTC. Its translation: CASTPSQGFGYTF.

The chain has TRBV6-1 and TRBJ2-1, with D tentatively TRBD1 or TRBD2 (5 bases each). Looked up from germline, CDR1 is MNHNS and CDR2 is SASEGT. Trimming removed 6 bases at V and 14 bases at J, with 20 bases between. The CDR3 runs to 13 residues. The CDR3 sequence is CASRDGAGPSKFF. DNA for the CDR3: TGTGCCAGCAGGGACGGGGCAGGGCCATCGAAGTTCTTC.

The CDR3 sequence: CSVDYDRTYGYTF. The DNA for the CDR3 is TGCAGCGTTGACTACGACAGGACCTATGGCTACACCTTC. The chain is built from TRBV29-1 and TRBJ1-2; tentatively, D is TRBD1 (6 bases). CDR3 length: 13 residues. Trimming cost V 3 bases and J 4 bases, with 12 bases left between them. Germline lookup yields CDR1 SQVTM and CDR2 ANQGSEA.

This sequence joins TRBV11-2 and TRBJ2-7; D is undetermined. The CDR3 is 17 residues long. V dropped 3 bases and J dropped 4 bases, with 22 bases sitting between them. Germline values: CDR1 SGHAT, CDR2 FQNNGV. DNA of the CDR3: TGTGCCAGCAGCTTGGGCCATAGAGGATCCCCTCTTTACGAGCAGTACTTC. Translated: CASSLGHRGSPLYEQYF.

The chain couples TRBV7-9 to TRBJ2-5, with D unresolved. CDR1 and CDR2 from the germline V gene are SEHNR and FQNEAQ (reference sequence). The CDR3 sequence is 13 residues long. With 2 bases removed from V and 2 bases from J, the gap between germline ends came to 6 bases. This CDR3 reads CASSLTEQETQYF. The CDR3, as DNA: TGTGCCAGCAGCTTAACTGAACAAGAGACCCAGTACTTC.

The V and J genes are TRBV4-2 and TRBJ1-3; D gene unclear. The germline gives CDR1 LGHNA, CDR2 YNFKEQ. The V and J ends lost 3 bases and 0 bases respectively, with 9 bases between them. The length of the CDR3 is 15 residues. The CDR3 loop reads CASSQAHISGNTIYF. CDR3 nucleotides: TGTGCCAGCAGCCAGGCACATATCTCTGGAAACACCATATATTTT.

The V and J genes are TRBV19 and TRBJ2-2; tentatively, D is TRBD1 (6 bases). The V gene lost 3 bases and the J gene lost 1 base, with 12 bases spanning the gap. Per germline, CDR1 LNHDA and CDR2 SQIVND (reference sequence). The CDR3 loop spans 16 amino acids. CDR3 loop: CASSIPRGLNTGELFF. In DNA form, the CDR3 reads TGTGCCAGTAGTATCCCCAGGGGATTGAACACCGGGGAGCTGTTTTTT.